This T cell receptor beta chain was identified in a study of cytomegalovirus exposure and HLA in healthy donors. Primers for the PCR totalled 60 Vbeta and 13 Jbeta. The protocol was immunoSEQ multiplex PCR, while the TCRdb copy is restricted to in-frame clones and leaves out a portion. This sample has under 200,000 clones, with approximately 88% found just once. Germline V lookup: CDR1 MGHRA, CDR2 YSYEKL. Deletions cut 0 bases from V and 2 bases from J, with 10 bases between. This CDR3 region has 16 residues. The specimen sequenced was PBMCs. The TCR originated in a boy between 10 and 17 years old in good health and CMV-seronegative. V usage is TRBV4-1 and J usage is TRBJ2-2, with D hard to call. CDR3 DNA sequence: TGCGCCAGCAGCCAAGATCCAGATACAAACACCGGGGAGCTGTTTTTT. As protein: CASSQDPDTNTGELFF.